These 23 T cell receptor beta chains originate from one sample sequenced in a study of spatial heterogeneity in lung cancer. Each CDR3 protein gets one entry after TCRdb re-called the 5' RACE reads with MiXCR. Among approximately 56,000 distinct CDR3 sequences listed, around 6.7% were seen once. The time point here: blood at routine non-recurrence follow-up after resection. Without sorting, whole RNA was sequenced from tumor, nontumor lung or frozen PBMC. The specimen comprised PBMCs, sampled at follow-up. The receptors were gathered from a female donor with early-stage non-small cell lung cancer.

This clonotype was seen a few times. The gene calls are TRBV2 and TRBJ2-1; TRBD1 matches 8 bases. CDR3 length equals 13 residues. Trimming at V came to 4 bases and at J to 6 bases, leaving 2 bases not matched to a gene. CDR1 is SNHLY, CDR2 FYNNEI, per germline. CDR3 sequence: CASSVDRGNEQFF. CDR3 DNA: TGTGCCAGCAGTGTAGACAGGGGCAATGAGCAGTTCTTC.

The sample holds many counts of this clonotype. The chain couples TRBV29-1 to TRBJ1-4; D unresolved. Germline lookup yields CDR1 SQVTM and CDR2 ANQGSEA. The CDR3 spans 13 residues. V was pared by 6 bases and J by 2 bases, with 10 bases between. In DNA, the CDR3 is TGCAGCGTCCTCGGGAGGACTAATGAAAAACTGTTTTTT. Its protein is CSVLGRTNEKLFF.

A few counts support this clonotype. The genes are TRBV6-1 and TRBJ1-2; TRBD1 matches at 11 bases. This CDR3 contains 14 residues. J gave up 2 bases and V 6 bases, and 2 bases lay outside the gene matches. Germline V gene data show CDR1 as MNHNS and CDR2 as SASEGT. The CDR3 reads CASSRDRGNYGYTF. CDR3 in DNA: TGTGCCAGCAGCAGGGACAGGGGGAACTATGGCTACACCTTC.

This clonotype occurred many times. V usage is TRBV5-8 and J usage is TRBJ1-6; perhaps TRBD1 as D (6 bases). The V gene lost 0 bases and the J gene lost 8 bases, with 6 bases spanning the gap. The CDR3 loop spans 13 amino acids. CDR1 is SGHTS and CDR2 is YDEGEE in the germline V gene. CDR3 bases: TGTGCCAGCAGCTTGGAGGGGGATTCACCCCTCCACTTT. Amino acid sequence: CASSLEGDSPLHF.

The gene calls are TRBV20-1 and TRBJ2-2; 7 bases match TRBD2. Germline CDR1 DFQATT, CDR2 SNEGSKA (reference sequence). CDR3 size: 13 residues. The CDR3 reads CRGLAANTGELFF. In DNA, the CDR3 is TGCAGGGGGCTAGCGGCGAACACCGGGGAGCTGTTTTTT.

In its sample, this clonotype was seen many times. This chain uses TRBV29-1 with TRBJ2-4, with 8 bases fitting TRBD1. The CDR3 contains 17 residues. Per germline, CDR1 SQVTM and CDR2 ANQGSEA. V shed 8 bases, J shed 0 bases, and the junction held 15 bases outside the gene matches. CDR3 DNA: TGCAGCTTCACCAGGGGGCTCCCTTATCTAGCCAAAAACATTCAGTACTTC. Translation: CSFTRGLPYLAKNIQYF.

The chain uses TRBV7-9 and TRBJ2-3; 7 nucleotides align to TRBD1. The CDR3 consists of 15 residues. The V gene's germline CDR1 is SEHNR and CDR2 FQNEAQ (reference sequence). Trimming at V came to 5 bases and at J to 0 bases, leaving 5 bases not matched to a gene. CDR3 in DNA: TGTGCCAGCAGCCCCAGGGGGAGCAGCACAGATACGCAGTATTTT. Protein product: CASSPRGSSTDTQYF.

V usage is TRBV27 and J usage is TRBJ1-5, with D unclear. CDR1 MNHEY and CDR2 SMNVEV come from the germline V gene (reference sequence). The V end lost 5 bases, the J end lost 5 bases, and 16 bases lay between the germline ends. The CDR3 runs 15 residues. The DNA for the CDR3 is TGTGCCAGCAGTCGGCGATTAGGAAGGGATCAGCCCCAGCATTTT. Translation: CASSRRLGRDQPQHF.

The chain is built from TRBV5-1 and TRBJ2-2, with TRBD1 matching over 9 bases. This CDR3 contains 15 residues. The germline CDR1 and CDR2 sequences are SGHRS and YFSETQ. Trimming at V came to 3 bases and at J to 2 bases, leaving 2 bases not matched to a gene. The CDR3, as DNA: TGCGCCAGCAGCTCGGGACAGGGAAACACCGGGGAGCTGTTTTTT. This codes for CASSSGQGNTGELFF.

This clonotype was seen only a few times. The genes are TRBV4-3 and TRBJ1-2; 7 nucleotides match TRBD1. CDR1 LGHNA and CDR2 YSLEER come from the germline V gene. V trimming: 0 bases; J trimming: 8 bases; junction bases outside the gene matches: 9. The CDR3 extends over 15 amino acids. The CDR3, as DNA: TGCGCCAGCAGCCAAGATAGGCCCGACAGGGAAGGCTACACCTTC. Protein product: CASSQDRPDREGYTF.

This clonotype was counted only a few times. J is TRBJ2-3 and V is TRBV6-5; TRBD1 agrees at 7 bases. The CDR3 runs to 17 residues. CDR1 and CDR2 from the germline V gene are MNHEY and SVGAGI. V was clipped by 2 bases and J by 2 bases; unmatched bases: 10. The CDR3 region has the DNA TGTGCCAGCAGTTACGGCGACAGGGTGGGGCCCACAGATACGCAGTATTTT. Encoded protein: CASSYGDRVGPTDTQYF.

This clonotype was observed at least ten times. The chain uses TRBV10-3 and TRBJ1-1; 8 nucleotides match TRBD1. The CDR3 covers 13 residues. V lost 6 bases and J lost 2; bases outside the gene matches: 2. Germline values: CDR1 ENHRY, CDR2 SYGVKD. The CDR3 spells CAIRTGANTEAFF. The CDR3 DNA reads TGTGCCATCAGGACAGGGGCCAACACTGAAGCTTTCTTT.

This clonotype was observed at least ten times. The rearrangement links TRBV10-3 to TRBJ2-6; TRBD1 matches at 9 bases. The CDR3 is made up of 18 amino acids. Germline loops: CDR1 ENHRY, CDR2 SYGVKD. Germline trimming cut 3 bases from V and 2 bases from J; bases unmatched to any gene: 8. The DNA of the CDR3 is TGTGCCATCAGTGAAATGAGACAGGGGGTTCCTGGGGCCAACGTCCTGACTTTC. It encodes CAISEMRQGVPGANVLTF.

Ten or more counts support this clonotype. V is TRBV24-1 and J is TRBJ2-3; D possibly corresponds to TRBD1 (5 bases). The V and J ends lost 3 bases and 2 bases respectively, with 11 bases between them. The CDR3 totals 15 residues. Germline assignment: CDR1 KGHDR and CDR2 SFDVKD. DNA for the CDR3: TGTGCCACCAGTGATCGAAAGGGGCTCACAGATACGCAGTATTTT. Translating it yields CATSDRKGLTDTQYF.

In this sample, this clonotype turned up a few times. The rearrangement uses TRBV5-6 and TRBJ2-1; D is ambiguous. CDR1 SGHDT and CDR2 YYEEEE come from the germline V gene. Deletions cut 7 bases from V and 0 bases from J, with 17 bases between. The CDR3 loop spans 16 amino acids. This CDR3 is CASVKRAFISYNEQFF. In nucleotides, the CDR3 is TGTGCCAGCGTAAAACGGGCATTCATCTCCTACAATGAGCAGTTCTTC.

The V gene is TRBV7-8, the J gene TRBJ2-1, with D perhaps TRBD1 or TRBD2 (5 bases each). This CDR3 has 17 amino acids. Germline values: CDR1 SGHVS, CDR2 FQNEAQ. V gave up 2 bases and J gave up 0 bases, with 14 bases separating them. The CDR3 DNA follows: TGTGCCAGCAGCTTATACCCACCAGGGAGCTCCTACAATGAGCAGTTCTTC. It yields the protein CASSLYPPGSSYNEQFF.

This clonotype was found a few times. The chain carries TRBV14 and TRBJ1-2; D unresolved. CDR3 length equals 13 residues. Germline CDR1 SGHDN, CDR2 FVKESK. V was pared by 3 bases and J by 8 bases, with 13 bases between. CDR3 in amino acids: CASSQYSLGGYTF. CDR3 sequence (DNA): TGTGCCAGCAGCCAGTACAGCCTGGGAGGCTACACCTTC.

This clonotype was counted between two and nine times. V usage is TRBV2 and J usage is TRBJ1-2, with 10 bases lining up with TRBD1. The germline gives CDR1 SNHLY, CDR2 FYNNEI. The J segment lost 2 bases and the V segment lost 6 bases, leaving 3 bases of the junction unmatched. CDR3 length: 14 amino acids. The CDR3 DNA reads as TGTGCCAGCAGGACAGGGGGCGGGAACTATGGCTACACCTTC. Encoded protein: CASRTGGGNYGYTF.

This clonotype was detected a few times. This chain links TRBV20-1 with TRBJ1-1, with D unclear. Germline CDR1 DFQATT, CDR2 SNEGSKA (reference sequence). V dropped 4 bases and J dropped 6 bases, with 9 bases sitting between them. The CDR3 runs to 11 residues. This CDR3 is CSATPEAEAFF. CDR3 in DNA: TGCAGTGCTACCCCGGAGGCTGAAGCTTTCTTT.

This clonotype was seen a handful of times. CDR3 sequence (DNA): TGTGCCAGCAGCCTAGGGGTTCCCAGTTCCTCTGGGGCCAACGTCCTGACTTTC. This codes for CASSLGVPSSSGANVLTF. J is TRBJ2-6 and V is TRBV7-3, with D possibly TRBD1 on 5 matching bases. This CDR3 has 18 residues. The V end lost 5 bases, the J end lost 0 bases, and 17 bases lay between the germline ends. The germline V gene has CDR1 SGHTA and CDR2 FQGTGA.

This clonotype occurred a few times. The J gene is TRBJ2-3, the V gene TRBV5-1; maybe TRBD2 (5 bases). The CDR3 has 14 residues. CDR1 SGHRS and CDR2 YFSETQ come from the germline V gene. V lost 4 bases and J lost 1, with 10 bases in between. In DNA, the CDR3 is TGCGCCAGCAGCCTGCAACTAGGCACAGATACGCAGTATTTT. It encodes CASSLQLGTDTQYF.

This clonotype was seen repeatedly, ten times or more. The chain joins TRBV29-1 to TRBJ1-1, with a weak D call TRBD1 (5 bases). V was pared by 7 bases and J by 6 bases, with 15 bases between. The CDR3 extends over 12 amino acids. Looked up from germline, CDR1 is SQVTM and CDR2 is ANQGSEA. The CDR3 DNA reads TGCAGCGGGATGGGACCCGAGGCTGAAGCTTTCTTT. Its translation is CSGMGPEAEAFF.

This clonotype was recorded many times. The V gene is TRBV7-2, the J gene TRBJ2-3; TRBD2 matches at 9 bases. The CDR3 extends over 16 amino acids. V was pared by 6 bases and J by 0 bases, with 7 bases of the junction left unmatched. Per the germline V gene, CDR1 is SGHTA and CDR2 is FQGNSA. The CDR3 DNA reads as TGTGCCAGCAGGATGTGGACTAGCGCCAGCACAGATACGCAGTATTTT. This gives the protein CASRMWTSASTDTQYF.